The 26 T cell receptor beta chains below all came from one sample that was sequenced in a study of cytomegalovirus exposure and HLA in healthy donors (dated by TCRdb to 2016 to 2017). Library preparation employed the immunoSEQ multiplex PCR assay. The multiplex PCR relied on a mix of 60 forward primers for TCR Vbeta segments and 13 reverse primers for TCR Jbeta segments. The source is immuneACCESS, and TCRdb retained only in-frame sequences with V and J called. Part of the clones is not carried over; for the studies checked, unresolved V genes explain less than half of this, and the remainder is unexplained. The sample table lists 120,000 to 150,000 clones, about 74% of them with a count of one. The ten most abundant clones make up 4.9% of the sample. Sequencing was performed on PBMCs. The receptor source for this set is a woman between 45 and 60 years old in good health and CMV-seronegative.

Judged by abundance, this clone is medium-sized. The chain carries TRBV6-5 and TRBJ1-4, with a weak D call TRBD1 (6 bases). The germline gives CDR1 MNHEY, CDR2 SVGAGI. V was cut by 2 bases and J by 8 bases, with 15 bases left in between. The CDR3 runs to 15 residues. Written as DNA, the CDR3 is TGTGCCAGCAGTTACCTGGGCGGGGGCGGCGAAAAACTGTTTTTT. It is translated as CASSYLGGGGEKLFF.

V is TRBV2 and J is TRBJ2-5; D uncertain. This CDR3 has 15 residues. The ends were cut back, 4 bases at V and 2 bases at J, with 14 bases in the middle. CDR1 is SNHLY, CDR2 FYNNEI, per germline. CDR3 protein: CASSVNTAPQETQYF. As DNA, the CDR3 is TGTGCCAGCAGTGTTAATACAGCACCACAAGAGACCCAGTACTTC.

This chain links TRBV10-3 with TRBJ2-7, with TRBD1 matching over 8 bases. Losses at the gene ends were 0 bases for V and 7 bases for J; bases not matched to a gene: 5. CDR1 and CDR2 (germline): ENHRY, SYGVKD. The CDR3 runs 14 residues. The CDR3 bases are TGTGCCATCAGTGAGTCGGACAGGGTGGGGGAGCAGTACTTC. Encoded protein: CAISESDRVGEQYF.

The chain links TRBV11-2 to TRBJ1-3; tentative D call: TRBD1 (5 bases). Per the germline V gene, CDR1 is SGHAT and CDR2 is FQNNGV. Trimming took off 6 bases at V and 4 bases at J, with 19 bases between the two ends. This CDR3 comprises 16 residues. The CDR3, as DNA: TGTGCCAGCAGTCTAGACCGGCAGGGTACCGGAAACACCATATATTTT. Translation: CASSLDRQGTGNTIYF.

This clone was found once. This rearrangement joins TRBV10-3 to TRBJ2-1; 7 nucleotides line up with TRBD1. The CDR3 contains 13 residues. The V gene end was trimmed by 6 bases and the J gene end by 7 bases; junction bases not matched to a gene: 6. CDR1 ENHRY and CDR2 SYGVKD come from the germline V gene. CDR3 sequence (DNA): TGTGCCATCAGAACACAGGGGTGGAATGAGCAGTTCTTC. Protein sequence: CAIRTQGWNEQFF.

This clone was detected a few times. In DNA, the CDR3 is TGTGCCAGCAGCCGCGTTGGGGGCGAATTCACTGAAGCTTTCTTT. It yields the protein CASSRVGGEFTEAFF. The V gene is TRBV5-4, the J gene TRBJ1-1, with a tentative D call TRBD1 (6 bases). Trimming stripped 4 bases from V and 4 bases from J, with 17 bases between. This CDR3 region has 15 residues. Germline CDR1 is SGHNT and CDR2 is YYREEE (reference sequence).

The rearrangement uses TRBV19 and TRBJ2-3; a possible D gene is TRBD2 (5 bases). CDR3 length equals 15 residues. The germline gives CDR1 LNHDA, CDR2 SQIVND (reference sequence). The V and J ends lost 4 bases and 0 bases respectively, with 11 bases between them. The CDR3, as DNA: TGTGCCAGTAGTACCCTCGGGGAGAGCACAGATACGCAGTATTTT. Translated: CASSTLGESTDTQYF. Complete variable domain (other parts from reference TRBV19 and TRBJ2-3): DGGITQSPKYLFRKEGQNVTLSCEQNLNHDAMYWYRQDPGQGLRLIYYSQIVNDFQKGDIAEGYSVSREKKESFPLTVTSAQKNPTAFYLCASSTLGESTDTQYFGPGTRLTVL.

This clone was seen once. CDR3 sequence (DNA): TGCGCCAGCAGCTTGGCCGGGACAGGCCATGGAAACACCATATATTTT. Amino acid sequence: CASSLAGTGHGNTIYF. V usage is TRBV5-1 and J usage is TRBJ1-3, with TRBD1 identical over 8 bases. Germline-derived CDR1 and CDR2 are SGHRS and YFSETQ. The V gene end was trimmed by 0 bases and the J gene end by 3 bases; junction bases not matched to a gene: 5. The CDR3 is made up of 16 amino acids.

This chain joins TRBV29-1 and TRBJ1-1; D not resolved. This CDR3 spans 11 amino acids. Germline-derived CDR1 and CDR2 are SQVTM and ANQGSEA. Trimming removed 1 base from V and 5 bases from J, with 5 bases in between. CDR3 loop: CSVEANTEAFF. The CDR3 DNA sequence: TGCAGCGTTGAAGCTAATACTGAAGCTTTCTTT.

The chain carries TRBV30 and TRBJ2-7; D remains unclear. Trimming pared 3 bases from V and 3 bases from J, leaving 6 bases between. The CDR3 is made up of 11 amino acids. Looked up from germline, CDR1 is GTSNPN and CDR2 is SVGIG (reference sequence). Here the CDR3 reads CAWSPNYEQYF. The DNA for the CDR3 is TGTGCCTGGAGCCCAAACTACGAGCAGTACTTC. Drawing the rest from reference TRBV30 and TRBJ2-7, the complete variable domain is SQTIHQWPATLVQPVGSPLSLECTVEGTSNPNLYWYRQAAGRGLQLLFYSVGIGQISSEVPQNLSASRPQDRQFILSSKKLLLSDSGFYLCAWSPNYEQYFGPGTRLTVT.

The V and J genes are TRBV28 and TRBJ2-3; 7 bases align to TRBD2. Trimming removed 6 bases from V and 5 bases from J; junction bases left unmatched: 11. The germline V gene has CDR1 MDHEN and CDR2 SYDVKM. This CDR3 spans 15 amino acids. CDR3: CASRAASGPLDTQYF. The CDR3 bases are TGTGCCAGCAGGGCTGCTAGCGGCCCCTTAGATACGCAGTATTTT.

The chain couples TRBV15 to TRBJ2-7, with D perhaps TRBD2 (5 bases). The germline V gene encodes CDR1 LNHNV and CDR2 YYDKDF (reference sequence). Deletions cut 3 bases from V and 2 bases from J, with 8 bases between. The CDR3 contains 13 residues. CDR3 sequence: CATSRDLPYEQYF. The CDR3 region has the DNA TGTGCCACCAGCAGGGACTTACCCTACGAGCAGTACTTC. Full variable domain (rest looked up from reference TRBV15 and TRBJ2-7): DAMVIQNPRYQVTQFGKPVTLSCSQTLNHNVMYWYQQKSSQAPKLLFHYYDKDFNNEADTPDNFQSRRPNTSFCFLDIRSPGLGDTAMYLCATSRDLPYEQYFGPGTRLTVT.

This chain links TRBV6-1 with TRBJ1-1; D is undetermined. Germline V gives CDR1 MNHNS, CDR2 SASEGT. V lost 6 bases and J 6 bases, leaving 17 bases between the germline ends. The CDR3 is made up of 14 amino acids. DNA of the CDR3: TGTGCCAGCAGCTTGATGGAGGCCACGGCTGAAGCTTTCTTT. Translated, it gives CASSLMEATAEAFF.

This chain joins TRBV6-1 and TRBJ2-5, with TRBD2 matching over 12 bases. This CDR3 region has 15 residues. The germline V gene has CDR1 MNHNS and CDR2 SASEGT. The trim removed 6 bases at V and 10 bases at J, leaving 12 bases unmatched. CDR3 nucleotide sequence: TGTGCCAGCAGCAGCTCTAGCGGGGGGGCGGGTATCCAGTACTTC. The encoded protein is CASSSSSGGAGIQYF.

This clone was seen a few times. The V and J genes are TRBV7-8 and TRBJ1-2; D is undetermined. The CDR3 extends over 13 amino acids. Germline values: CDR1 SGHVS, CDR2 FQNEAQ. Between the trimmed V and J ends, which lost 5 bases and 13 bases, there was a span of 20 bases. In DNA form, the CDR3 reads TGTGCCAGCAGCCTCCAGATAGACGAGGTGGGCACCTTC. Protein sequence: CASSLQIDEVGTF.

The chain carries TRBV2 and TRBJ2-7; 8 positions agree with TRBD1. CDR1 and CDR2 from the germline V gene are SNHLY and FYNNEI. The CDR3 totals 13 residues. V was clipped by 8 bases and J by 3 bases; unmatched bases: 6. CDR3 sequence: CASRWTGNYEQYF. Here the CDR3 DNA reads TGTGCCAGCCGATGGACAGGGAACTACGAGCAGTACTTC. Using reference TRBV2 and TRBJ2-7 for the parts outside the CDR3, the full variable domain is EPEVTQTPSHQVTQMGQEVILRCVPISNHLYFYWYRQILGQKVEFLVSFYNNEISEKSEIFDDQFSVERPDGSNFTLKIRSTKLEDSAMYFCASRWTGNYEQYFGPGTRLTVT.

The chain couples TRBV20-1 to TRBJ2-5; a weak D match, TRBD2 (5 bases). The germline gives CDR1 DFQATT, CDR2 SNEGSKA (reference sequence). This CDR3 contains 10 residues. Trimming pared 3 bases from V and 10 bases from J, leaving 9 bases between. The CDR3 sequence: CSASVRDQYF. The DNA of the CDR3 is TGCAGTGCTAGTGTCCGGGACCAGTACTTC.

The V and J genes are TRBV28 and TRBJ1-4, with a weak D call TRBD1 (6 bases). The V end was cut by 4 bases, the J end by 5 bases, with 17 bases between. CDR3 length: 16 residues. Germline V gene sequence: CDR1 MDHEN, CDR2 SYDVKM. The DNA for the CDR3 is TGTGCCAGCAGTTACTCTTGGACAGAACCAAATGAAAAACTGTTTTTT. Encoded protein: CASSYSWTEPNEKLFF.

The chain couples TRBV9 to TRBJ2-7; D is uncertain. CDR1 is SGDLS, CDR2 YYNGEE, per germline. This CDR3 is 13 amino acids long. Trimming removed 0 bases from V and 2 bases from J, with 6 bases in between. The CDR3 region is CASSVAGPYEQYF. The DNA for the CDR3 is TGTGCCAGCAGCGTAGCAGGCCCCTACGAGCAGTACTTC.

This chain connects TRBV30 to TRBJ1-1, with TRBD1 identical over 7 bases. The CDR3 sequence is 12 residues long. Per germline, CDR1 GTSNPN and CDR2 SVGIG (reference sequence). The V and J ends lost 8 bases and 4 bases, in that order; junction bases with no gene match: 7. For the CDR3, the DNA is TGTGCCGCCGACAGGGTCGGCACTGAAGCTTTCTTT. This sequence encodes CAADRVGTEAFF.

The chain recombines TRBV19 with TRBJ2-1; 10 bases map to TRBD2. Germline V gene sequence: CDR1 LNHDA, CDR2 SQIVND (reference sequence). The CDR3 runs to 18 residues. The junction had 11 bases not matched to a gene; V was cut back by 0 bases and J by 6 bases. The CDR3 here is CASSIDKSGGASPNEQFF. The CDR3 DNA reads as TGTGCCAGTAGTATAGATAAGAGCGGGGGGGCATCTCCCAATGAGCAGTTCTTC.

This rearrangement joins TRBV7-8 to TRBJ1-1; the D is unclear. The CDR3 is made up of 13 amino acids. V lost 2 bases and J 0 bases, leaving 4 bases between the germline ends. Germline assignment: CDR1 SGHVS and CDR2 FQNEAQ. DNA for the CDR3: TGTGCCAGCAGCTTATCCGTGAACACTGAAGCTTTCTTT. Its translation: CASSLSVNTEAFF.

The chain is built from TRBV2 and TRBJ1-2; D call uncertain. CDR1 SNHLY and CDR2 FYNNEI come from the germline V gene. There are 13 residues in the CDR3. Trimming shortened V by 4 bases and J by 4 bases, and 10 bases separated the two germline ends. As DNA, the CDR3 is TGTGCCAGCAGTGTGGGCCACCCCTATGGCTACACCTTC. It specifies CASSVGHPYGYTF.

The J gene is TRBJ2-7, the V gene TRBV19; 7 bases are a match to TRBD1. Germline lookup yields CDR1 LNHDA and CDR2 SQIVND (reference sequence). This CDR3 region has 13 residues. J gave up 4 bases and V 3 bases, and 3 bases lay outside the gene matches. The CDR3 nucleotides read TGTGCCAGTAGTATCCAACAGGGGTACGAGCAGTACTTC. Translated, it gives CASSIQQGYEQYF.

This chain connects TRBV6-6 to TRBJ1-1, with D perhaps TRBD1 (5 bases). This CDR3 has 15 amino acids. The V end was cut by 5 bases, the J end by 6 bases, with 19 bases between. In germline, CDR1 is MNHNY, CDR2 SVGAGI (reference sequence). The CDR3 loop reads CASSHFWGEGAEAFF. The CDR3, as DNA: TGTGCCAGCAGTCACTTTTGGGGGGAGGGCGCTGAAGCTTTCTTT.

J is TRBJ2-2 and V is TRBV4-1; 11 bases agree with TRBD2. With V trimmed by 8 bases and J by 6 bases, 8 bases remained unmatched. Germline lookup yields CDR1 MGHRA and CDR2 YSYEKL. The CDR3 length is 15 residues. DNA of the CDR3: TGCGCCAGCCGGAGTAGCGGGGGGGAAGCCGGGGAGCTGTTTTTT. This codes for CASRSSGGEAGELFF.